This is a list of T cell receptor beta chains from one sample in a study of cytomegalovirus exposure and HLA in healthy donors. Assay: immunoSEQ multiplex PCR; the TCRdb copy retains only in-frame clones and omits some. The table records about 170,000 clones, around 88% of them present only once. Sequencing input: PBMCs. Receptors were obtained from a woman under 30 in good health and CMV-seronegative. Each CDR3 is given with its conserved first and last residue. Each record gives: clone size, D gene, V gene, J gene, CDR3 protein, CDR3 DNA. D genes are given only for firm matches. Rows may omit the clone size; those that give it use once, few, many or a size class.

>.|.|TRBV27|TRBJ2-1
CASSTSSRGGYVFF
TGTGCCAGCAGTACCTCCTCTAGGGGGGGGTATGTGTTCTTC
>.|.|TRBV10-3|TRBJ2-6
CAITGTPSSGANVLTF
TGTGCCATCACAGGAACCCCAAGCTCTGGGGCCAACGTCCTGACTTTC
>.|TRBD1|TRBV28|TRBJ1-4
CASTGGQGLLGEKLFF
TGTGCCAGCACTGGGGGACAGGGGCTGTTGGGTGAAAAACTGTTTTTT
>.|TRBD1|TRBV14|TRBJ1-1
CASSPNRGSGQGLTEAFF
TGTGCCAGCAGCCCTAATAGAGGCTCGGGACAGGGATTAACTGAAGCTTTCTTT
>.|.|TRBV27|TRBJ2-1
CASSLNVASSYNEQFF
TGTGCCAGCAGTTTAAACGTAGCGAGCTCCTACAATGAGCAGTTCTTC
>.|.|TRBV5-1|TRBJ2-5
CASSFGTGVGETQYF
TGCGCCAGCAGCTTCGGAACGGGGGTTGGGGAGACCCAGTACTTC
>.|.|TRBV10-3|TRBJ1-1
CAISESGNEAFF
TGTGCCATCAGTGAATCAGGAAACGAAGCTTTCTTT
>.|.|TRBV18|TRBJ1-1
CASSPPGSYKAFF
TGTGCCAGCTCACCACCAGGTAGCTATAAAGCTTTCTTT
>.|TRBD2|TRBV7-8|TRBJ2-1
CASSHQPGLAFPVF
TGTGCCAGCAGCCACCAACCGGGACTAGCCTTCCCGGTCTTC
>.|TRBD1|TRBV7-6|TRBJ2-7
CASSPDRAYEQYF
TGTGCCAGCAGCCCCGACAGGGCCTACGAGCAGTACTTC
>many|.|TRBV6-5|TRBJ1-2
CASSYEDSNYGYTF
TGTGCCAGCAGTTACGAGGACAGTAACTATGGCTACACCTTC
>.|.|TRBV29-1|TRBJ2-2
CSGLNTGELFF
TGCAGCGGGCTGAACACCGGGGAGCTGTTTTTT
>.|.|TRBV27|TRBJ1-5
CASSLGRTQPQHF
TGTGCCAGCAGTCTGGGGAGGACTCAGCCCCAGCATTTT
>.|TRBD1|TRBV27|TRBJ2-3
CASSPPRTGGPDTQYF
TGTGCCAGCAGTCCCCCAAGGACAGGGGGCCCCGATACGCAGTATTTT
>.|.|TRBV21-1|TRBJ1-2
CASSKDAGKHYGYTF
TGTGCCAGCAGCAAAGATGCAGGGAAACACTATGGCTACACCTTC
>.|.|TRBV11-2|TRBJ2-7
CASSRTSTGRYEQYF
TGTGCCAGCAGCCGAACCTCGACAGGGAGGTACGAGCAGTACTTC
>.|TRBD2|TRBV11-3|TRBJ2-1
CASSSSLAGAYNEQFF
TGTGCCAGCAGCTCCTCCCTAGCGGGGGCCTACAATGAGCAGTTCTTC
>.|.|TRBV7-6|TRBJ2-6
CASSFRWEQATFSGANVLTF
TGTGCCAGCAGCTTTCGGTGGGAGCAGGCGACCTTCTCTGGGGCCAACGTCCTGACTTTC
>once|.|TRBV5-1|TRBJ1-4
CASSLAPEGDEKLFF
TGCGCCAGCAGCTTGGCCCCCGAGGGGGATGAAAAACTGTTTTTT
>.|.|TRBV5-1|TRBJ2-3
CASSYRDTFSTDTQYF
TGCGCCAGCAGCTACCGGGACACCTTTAGCACAGATACGCAGTATTTT
>.|.|TRBV5-5|TRBJ2-3
CASSLAITSPTDTQYF
TGTGCCAGCAGCTTGGCCATAACTAGCCCCACAGATACGCAGTATTTT
>.|TRBD1|TRBV27|TRBJ2-7
CASSSPGQGEDEQYF
TGTGCCAGCAGTTCGCCGGGACAGGGGGAAGACGAGCAGTACTTC
>.|TRBD1|TRBV7-3|TRBJ2-7
CASSLSGTGSGEQYF
TGTGCCAGCAGCTTAAGTGGGACAGGGTCAGGCGAGCAGTACTTC
>.|TRBD1|TRBV13|TRBJ1-2
CASSSPGGGNYGYTF
TGTGCCAGCAGCTCCCCAGGGGGAGGAAACTATGGCTACACCTTC
>.|.|TRBV4-1|TRBJ2-7
CASSQEYREGEQYF
TGCGCCAGCAGCCAAGAATACAGGGAGGGCGAGCAGTACTTC
>.|TRBD1|TRBV6-1|TRBJ1-2
CASSQGQPWGYTF
TGTGCCAGCAGTCAGGGACAGCCCTGGGGCTACACCTTC
>.|.|TRBV25-1|TRBJ2-7
CASSLLENYEQYF
TGTGCCAGCAGTCTGCTAGAGAACTACGAGCAGTACTTC
>.|TRBD1|TRBV30|TRBJ1-2
CAWRGEQGTYYGYTF
TGTGCCTGGAGGGGGGAACAGGGGACCTACTATGGCTACACCTTC
>.|TRBD2|TRBV14|TRBJ2-3
CASSQVSGLAGKGTQYF
TGTGCCAGCAGCCAAGTGTCCGGACTAGCGGGAAAGGGTACGCAGTATTTT
>.|.|TRBV27|TRBJ2-4
CASSRDWKNIQYF
TGTGCCAGCAGTCGGGACTGGAAAAACATTCAGTACTTC
>.|TRBD1|TRBV15|TRBJ2-5
CATSRDRGRQETQYF
TGTGCCACCAGCAGAGACAGGGGGCGTCAAGAGACCCAGTACTTC
>.|.|TRBV10-3|TRBJ1-5
CAISESMQYSNQPQHF
TGTGCCATCAGTGAGTCGATGCAGTATAGCAATCAGCCCCAGCATTTT
>.|TRBD2|TRBV4-3|TRBJ2-1
CASSGRDRYNEQFF
TGCGCCAGCAGCGGGAGGGATCGCTACAATGAGCAGTTCTTC
>.|TRBD1|TRBV5-1|TRBJ2-3
CATTGGTGGTDTQYF
TGCGCCACTACAGGCGGGACAGGGGGCACAGATACGCAGTATTTT
>once|.|TRBV5-1|TRBJ1-2
CASSLGLQNGYTF
TGCGCCAGCAGCTTGGGCCTCCAGAATGGCTACACCTTC
>.|TRBD1|TRBV7-3|TRBJ2-7
CASSSFGTGTSEQYF
TGTGCCAGCAGCTCCTTCGGGACAGGGACATCCGAGCAGTACTTC
>.|TRBD2|TRBV27|TRBJ2-3
CASSFPGLAGRYERF
TGTGCCAGCAGTTTTCCGGGACTAGCGGGACGGTACGAACGGTTT
>few|TRBD1|TRBV4-2|TRBJ2-1
CASMPEGPGGYSRQFF
TGTGCCAGCATGCCTGAAGGGCCAGGGGGCTATTCGCGGCAGTTCTTC
>once|TRBD1|TRBV19|TRBJ1-2
CASSIGTGSPYGYTF
TGTGCCAGTAGTATCGGGACAGGGTCTCCCTATGGCTACACCTTC
>.|TRBD1|TRBV30|TRBJ1-1
CAVGDRLFVNTEAFF
TGTGCCGTCGGGGACAGGCTGTTCGTGAACACTGAAGCTTTCTTT
>.|.|TRBV14|TRBJ1-2
CASSQRLPGRANYGYTF
TGTGCCAGCAGCCAAAGGCTCCCGGGCAGGGCCAACTATGGCTACACCTTC
>.|.|TRBV10-1|TRBJ2-1
CASGSDRRNEQFF
TGCGCCAGCGGGTCCGACAGGAGGAATGAGCAGTTCTTC
>.|.|TRBV15|TRBJ1-2
CATSPRTFPDGYTF
TGTGCCACCAGCCCCCGGACATTTCCCGATGGCTACACCTTC